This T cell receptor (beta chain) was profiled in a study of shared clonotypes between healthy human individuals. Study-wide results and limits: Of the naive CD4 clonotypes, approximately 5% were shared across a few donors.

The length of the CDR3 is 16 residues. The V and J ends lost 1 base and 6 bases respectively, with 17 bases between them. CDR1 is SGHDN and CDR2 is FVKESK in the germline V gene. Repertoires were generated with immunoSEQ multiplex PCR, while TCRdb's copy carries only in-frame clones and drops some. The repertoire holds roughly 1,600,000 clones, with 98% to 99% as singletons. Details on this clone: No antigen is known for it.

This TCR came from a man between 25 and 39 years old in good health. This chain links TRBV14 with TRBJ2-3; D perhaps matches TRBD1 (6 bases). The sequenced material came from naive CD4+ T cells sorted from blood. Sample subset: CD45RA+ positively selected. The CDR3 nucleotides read TGTGCCAGCAGCCAAGGTTCCTGGGTTGGGGGCGATACGCAGTATTTT. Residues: CASSQGSWVGGDTQYF.